These 26 T cell receptor beta chains came from one sample sequenced in a study of blood T cell repertoires in COVID-19. Here immunoSEQ multiplex PCR was the method, and the copy in TCRdb shows in-frame clones only, minus some. The data show hundreds of thousands of clones, with just under 90% seen just once and less than 1.5% held by the top ten. Material for sequencing was PBMCs or T cells enriched from blood (not recorded which). Every receptor here comes from a young man who had recovered from COVID-19.

The CDR3 region has the DNA TGTGCCAGCAGTTTCAGGGTGTCAGGGAACACTGAAGCTTTCTTT. Residues: CASSFRVSGNTEAFF. V usage is TRBV28 and J usage is TRBJ1-1; D possibly corresponds to TRBD1 (5 bases). The V gene lost 3 bases and the J gene lost 1 base, with 12 bases spanning the gap. Per the germline V gene, CDR1 is MDHEN and CDR2 is SYDVKM. This CDR3 is built from 15 residues.

The V call is TRBV4-1, the J call TRBJ2-3; tentative D call: TRBD2 (6 bases). Trimming shortened V by 1 base and J by 3 bases, and 14 bases separated the two germline ends. Germline CDR1 is MGHRA and CDR2 is YSYEKL. The CDR3 extends over 16 amino acids. CDR3 region: CASSQGTTGGTDTQYF. DNA of the CDR3: TGCGCCAGCAGCCAAGGGACTACCGGAGGGACAGATACGCAGTATTTT.

The V gene is TRBV7-2, the J gene TRBJ1-2; no definite D call. Trimming took off 1 base at V and 3 bases at J, with 12 bases between the two ends. CDR3 length: 15 amino acids. CDR1 and CDR2 (germline): SGHTA, FQGNSA. The DNA for the CDR3 is TGTGCCAGCAGCTTAGACGTCACAAACCACTATGGCTACACCTTC. It codes for CASSLDVTNHYGYTF.

The CDR3 bases are TGTGCCAGCAGACCGACAGGGCTCAATTCACCCCTCCACTTT. Amino acids: CASRPTGLNSPLHF. The chain recombines TRBV2 with TRBJ1-6; 7 bases align to TRBD1. The V and J ends lost 6 bases and 7 bases, in that order; junction bases with no gene match: 6. The CDR3 totals 14 residues. The germline gives CDR1 SNHLY, CDR2 FYNNEI.

V gene TRBV29-1 combines with J gene TRBJ1-1; TRBD1 matches 7 bases. The CDR3 runs 12 residues. V gave up 7 bases and J gave up 6 bases; unmatched junction bases: 8. CDR1 and CDR2 (germline): SQVTM, ANQGSEA. CDR3 residues: CSGEGGSAEAFF. CDR3 coding DNA: TGCAGCGGAGAAGGGGGCTCGGCTGAAGCTTTCTTT. Full variable domain (outside the CDR3, taken from reference TRBV29-1 and TRBJ1-1): SAVISQKPSRDICQRGTSLTIQCQVDSQVTMMFWYRQQPGQSLTLIATANQGSEATYESGFVIDKFPISRPNLTFSTLTVSNMSPEDSSIYLCSGEGGSAEAFFGQGTRLTVV.

The rearrangement joins TRBV19 to TRBJ2-1, with TRBD1 identical over 8 bases. CDR1 LNHDA and CDR2 SQIVND come from the germline V gene (reference sequence). The CDR3 has 15 residues. V trimming: 5 bases; J trimming: 3 bases; junction bases outside the gene matches: 6. The CDR3 DNA sequence: TGTGCCAGTAGTCTCTCAGGGGGCCGCTACAATGAGCAGTTCTTC. As protein: CASSLSGGRYNEQFF.

The chain joins TRBV7-9 to TRBJ1-1, with unresolved D. This CDR3 contains 15 residues. Germline CDR1 reads SEHNR; CDR2 reads FQNEAQ (reference sequence). Between the trimmed V and J ends, which lost 0 bases and 3 bases, there was a span of 11 bases. CDR3 amino acids: CASSLASFGDTEAFF. CDR3 nucleotide sequence: TGTGCCAGCAGCTTAGCGAGCTTCGGGGACACTGAAGCTTTCTTT.

DNA of the CDR3: TGTGCCAGCAGACCAGGCACAATCCACCAAGAGACCCAGTACTTC. Its protein product is CASRPGTIHQETQYF. The rearrangement uses TRBV11-2 and TRBJ2-5; D uncertain. V was trimmed by 6 bases and J by 0 bases, leaving 14 bases between them. The CDR3 runs to 15 residues. Germline-derived CDR1 and CDR2 are SGHAT and FQNNGV.

The rearrangement links TRBV24-1 to TRBJ2-7; 10 bases map to TRBD1. Germline CDR1 is KGHDR and CDR2 is SFDVKD. The CDR3 extends over 14 amino acids. J was trimmed by 4 bases and V by 3 bases; bases with no gene match: 2. For the CDR3, the DNA is TGTGCCACCAGTGATAGGGACAGGGGTTACGAGCAGTACTTC. As protein: CATSDRDRGYEQYF.

The chain carries TRBV19 and TRBJ1-1, with unresolved D. V was clipped by 5 bases and J by 1 base, with 14 bases between them. The CDR3 runs to 15 residues. CDR1 is LNHDA, CDR2 SQIVND, per germline (reference sequence). In DNA form, the CDR3 reads TGTGCCAGTAGTTCCCCTGGTGGCTCGAACACTGAAGCTTTCTTT. Residues: CASSSPGGSNTEAFF.

This chain connects TRBV7-2 to TRBJ1-2; possible D gene TRBD1, 6 bases. CDR3 length equals 15 residues. Germline CDR1 reads SGHTA; CDR2 reads FQGNSA. The germline V and J ends were trimmed by 2 bases and 4 bases, with 14 bases remaining between them. CDR3 DNA: TGTGCCAGCAGCTTATTTGTCAGGGGTGGCTATGGCTACACCTTC. This encodes CASSLFVRGGYGYTF. Combining the CDR3 with reference TRBV7-2 and TRBJ1-2 gives the whole variable domain GAGVSQSPSNKVTEKGKDVELRCDPISGHTALYWYRQSLGQGLEFLIYFQGNSAPDKSGLPSDRFSAERTGGSVSTLTIQRTQQEDSAVYLCASSLFVRGGYGYTFGSGTRLTVV.

This clone has a handful of counts. The chain carries TRBV18 and TRBJ2-3, with 8 positions matching TRBD2. The CDR3 runs 15 residues. Germline CDR1 reads KGHSH; CDR2 reads LQKENI. J gave up 1 base and V 6 bases, and 6 bases lay outside the gene matches. CDR3 amino acids: CASSQAGERTDTQYF. CDR3 DNA sequence: TGTGCCAGCTCTCAAGCGGGAGAGCGCACAGATACGCAGTATTTT.

The chain employs TRBV29-1 and TRBJ2-5; 16 bases agree with TRBD2. V gave up 6 bases and J gave up 3 bases; unmatched junction bases: 10. The CDR3 length is 17 residues. Germline CDR1 and CDR2: SQVTM and ANQGSEA. In DNA form, the CDR3 reads TGCAGCGTGGAACCGGGACTAGCGGGGGGGCTCAAAGAGACCCAGTACTTC. Amino acids: CSVEPGLAGGLKETQYF.

This clone was counted a few times. This chain uses TRBV4-1 with TRBJ2-3; 8 bases fit TRBD2. This CDR3 contains 17 residues. Germline assignment: CDR1 MGHRA and CDR2 YSYEKL. V was clipped by 0 bases and J by 1 base; unmatched bases: 6. The CDR3 protein is CASSQDWAGGRTDTQYF. The CDR3 nucleotides are TGCGCCAGCAGCCAAGACTGGGCGGGGGGCCGCACAGATACGCAGTATTTT.

The CDR3 region has the DNA TGTGCCAGTAGGAGAGCGAGGAACACTGAAGCTTTCTTT. It is translated as CASRRARNTEAFF. The chain joins TRBV19 to TRBJ1-1; the D is unclear. Germline-derived CDR1 and CDR2 are LNHDA and SQIVND (reference sequence). V was trimmed by 6 bases and J by 1 base, leaving 9 bases between them. This CDR3 region has 13 residues.

The CDR3 sequence: CATSGGATDTQYF. As DNA, the CDR3 is TGTGCCACCAGTGGCGGGGCCACAGATACGCAGTATTTT. The genes are TRBV24-1 and TRBJ2-3; TRBD2 is a possible D gene (6 bases). Per the germline V gene, CDR1 is KGHDR and CDR2 is SFDVKD. With 5 bases removed from V and 2 bases from J, the gap between germline ends came to 7 bases. The CDR3 has 13 residues.

The chain joins TRBV7-2 to TRBJ2-3; no reliable D call. The V gene's germline CDR1 is SGHTA and CDR2 FQGNSA. The V end was cut by 1 base, the J end by 8 bases, with 10 bases between. CDR3 length: 13 amino acids. The CDR3 DNA sequence: TGTGCCAGCAGCTTAGGCCAAGCGTTTACGCAGTATTTT. Translated, it gives CASSLGQAFTQYF.

This chain joins TRBV27 and TRBJ1-4; D not resolved. The CDR3 contains 15 residues. The V gene lost 2 bases and the J gene lost 0 bases, with 7 bases spanning the gap. Germline V lookup: CDR1 MNHEY, CDR2 SMNVEV (reference sequence). This chain's CDR3 is CASSLSGTTNEKLFF. The CDR3 nucleotides are TGTGCCAGCAGTTTAAGCGGCACAACTAATGAAAAACTGTTTTTT.

The V call is TRBV5-1, the J call TRBJ2-2, with a tentative D call TRBD1 (5 bases). Germline V lookup: CDR1 SGHRS, CDR2 YFSETQ. The CDR3 sequence is 14 residues long. V gave up 2 bases and J gave up 4 bases, with 9 bases separating them. The CDR3 loop reads CASSFLRGTGELFF. The CDR3, as DNA: TGCGCCAGCAGCTTCTTAAGGGGCACCGGGGAGCTGTTTTTT.

This clone was recorded only once. V and J are TRBV6-4 and TRBJ1-3, with a possible D match to TRBD1 (6 bases). The germline V and J ends were trimmed by 6 bases and 1 base, with 16 bases remaining between them. The CDR3 length is 16 residues. Germline CDR1 reads MRHNA; CDR2 reads SNTAGT. CDR3 region: CASRQGGGASGNTIYF. The CDR3 DNA sequence: TGTGCCAGCAGGCAGGGCGGGGGCGCGTCTGGAAACACCATATATTTT.

The J gene is TRBJ1-2, the V gene TRBV18; 11 bases map to TRBD1. In germline, CDR1 is KGHSH, CDR2 LQKENI. CDR3 length: 13 residues. V lost 3 bases, J lost 8 bases, and 2 bases stayed unmatched. Written as DNA, the CDR3 is TGTGCCAGCTCACCGGGACAGGGGGGCGGCTACACCTTC. It is translated as CASSPGQGGGYTF.

The chain links TRBV4-2 to TRBJ2-3; perhaps TRBD1 as D (6 bases). Germline CDR1 reads LGHNA; CDR2 reads YNFKEQ. The CDR3 covers 19 residues. Trimming left V 2 bases short and J 3 bases short, with 24 bases between. The CDR3 coding sequence is TGTGCCAGCAGCCAAAATCCCCCCGTGTCAGGGGCCCTTACAGATACGCAGTATTTT. Translating it yields CASSQNPPVSGALTDTQYF.

This chain links TRBV29-1 with TRBJ2-7, with D unresolved. Trimming stripped 1 base from V and 6 bases from J, with 10 bases between. The CDR3 totals 12 residues. The germline gives CDR1 SQVTM, CDR2 ANQGSEA. The CDR3 bases are TGCAGCGTTGAAGCCCAGTCGGGCGAGCAGTACTTC. Amino acid sequence: CSVEAQSGEQYF.

The chain employs TRBV6-5 and TRBJ2-7; D is unresolved. Germline CDR1 reads MNHEY; CDR2 reads SVGAGI. The V gene lost 3 bases and the J gene lost 5 bases, with 8 bases spanning the gap. The CDR3 length is 12 residues. The CDR3 is CASSYNRNEQYF. The CDR3 region has the DNA TGTGCCAGCAGTTATAACAGAAACGAGCAGTACTTC.

J is TRBJ2-2 and V is TRBV6-5; 8 bases fit TRBD1. The germline V gene encodes CDR1 MNHEY and CDR2 SVGAGI. With 6 bases clipped from V and 5 bases from J, the junction kept 5 bases outside the gene matches. This CDR3 is 14 amino acids long. The CDR3 loop is CASSNTGGTGELFF. The DNA of the CDR3 is TGTGCCAGCAGCAACACAGGGGGAACCGGGGAGCTGTTTTTT.

V gene TRBV11-3 combines with J gene TRBJ2-2, with 8 bases fitting TRBD2. Looked up from germline, CDR1 is SGHNT and CDR2 is YENEEA. The junction had 7 bases not matched to a gene; V was cut back by 6 bases and J by 7 bases. CDR3 size: 14 residues. The CDR3 coding sequence is TGTGCCAGCAGACCGGGGGGGCAGGACGGGGAGCTGTTTTTT. Protein: CASRPGGQDGELFF.